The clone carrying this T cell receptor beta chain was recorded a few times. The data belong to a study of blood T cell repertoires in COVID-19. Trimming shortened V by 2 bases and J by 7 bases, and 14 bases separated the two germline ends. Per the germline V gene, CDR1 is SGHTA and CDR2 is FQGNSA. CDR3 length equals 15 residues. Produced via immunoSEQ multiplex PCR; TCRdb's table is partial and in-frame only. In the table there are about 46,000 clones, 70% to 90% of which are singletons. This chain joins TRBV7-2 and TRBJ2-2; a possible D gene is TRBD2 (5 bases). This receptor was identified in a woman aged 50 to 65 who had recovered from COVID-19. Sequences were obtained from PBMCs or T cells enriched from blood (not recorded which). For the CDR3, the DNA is TGTGCCAGCAGCTTATGGGATACCGGAGGCGGGGAGCTGTTTTTT. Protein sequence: CASSLWDTGGGELFF. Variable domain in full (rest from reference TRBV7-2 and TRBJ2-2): GAGVSQSPSNKVTEKGKDVELRCDPISGHTALYWYRQSLGQGLEFLIYFQGNSAPDKSGLPSDRFSAERTGGSVSTLTIQRTQQEDSAVYLCASSLWDTGGGELFFGEGSRLTVL.